This TCR beta chain was sequenced during a study of control samples from healthy donors and cancer patients. Libraries were prepared by immunoSEQ multiplex PCR; TCRdb keeps only in-frame clonotypes and omits some of them. This table has approximately 70,000 clones, about 87% appearing once. Germline CDR1 and CDR2: SNHLY and FYNNEI. V lost 7 bases and J 6 bases, leaving 13 bases between the germline ends. This CDR3 contains 12 residues. J is TRBJ2-7 and V is TRBV2, with D possibly being TRBD2 (5 bases). The TCR comes from a woman aged 50 to 60 with head and neck cancer. The sample comprised PBMCs. CDR3 DNA sequence: TGTGCCAGCATCGCAACGGGGTCCGAGCAGTACTTC. This encodes CASIATGSEQYF.